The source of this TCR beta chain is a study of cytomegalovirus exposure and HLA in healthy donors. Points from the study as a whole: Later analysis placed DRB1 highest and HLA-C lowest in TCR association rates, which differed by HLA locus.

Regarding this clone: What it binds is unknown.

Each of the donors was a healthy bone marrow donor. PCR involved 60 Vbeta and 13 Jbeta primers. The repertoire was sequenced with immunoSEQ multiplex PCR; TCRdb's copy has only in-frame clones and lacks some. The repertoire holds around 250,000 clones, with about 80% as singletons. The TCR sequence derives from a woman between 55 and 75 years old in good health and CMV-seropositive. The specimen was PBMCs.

CDR3 nucleotides: TGTGCCAGCAGTGCCCGAGAAGGCTACACCTTC. Translating it yields CASSAREGYTF. The chain couples TRBV6-6 to TRBJ1-2, with unresolved D. The V gene lost 5 bases and the J gene lost 8 bases, with 9 bases spanning the gap. This CDR3 spans 11 amino acids. The germline CDR1 and CDR2 sequences are MNHNY and SVGAGI (reference sequence).